The 4 T cell receptor beta chains below come from one sample, sequenced in a study of T-cell reconstitution after alpha-beta-depleted transplantation in children. The authors prepared the TCRbeta library with unique molecular identifiers. TCRdb re-called the PCR reads through MiXCR, storing one row per CDR3 protein. The repertoire holds some 350,000 distinct CDR3 sequences, about 9.4% seen once, with around 2.3% in the top ten. Sequencing was performed on PBMCs from the stem cell graft donor, taken from the stem cell graft. The receptor source for this set is a human donor who donated a stem cell graft to a child with acute lymphoblastic leukemia.

This chain connects TRBV28 to TRBJ2-7; 12 bases are shared with TRBD2. The junction had 12 bases not matched to a gene; V was cut back by 8 bases and J by 4 bases. The length of the CDR3 is 16 residues. The germline gives CDR1 MDHEN, CDR2 SYDVKM. The CDR3 sequence is CASEPSTGTSGYEQYF. The CDR3 nucleotides are TGTGCCAGCGAACCATCGACCGGGACTAGCGGGTACGAGCAGTACTTC.

This clonotype occurred once. The CDR3 reads CASTDSGDTGELFF. The CDR3 coding sequence is TGTGCCAGTACGGACAGCGGGGACACCGGGGAGCTGTTTTTT. The V and J genes are TRBV19 and TRBJ2-2; D is perhaps TRBD2 (7 bases). Germline V gene data show CDR1 as LNHDA and CDR2 as SQIVND (reference sequence). This CDR3 has 14 residues. V shed 7 bases and J shed 3 bases, with 12 bases lying between them.

This clonotype showed up just once. This chain joins TRBV6-2 or TRBV6-3 and TRBJ2-2; no firm D call. The CDR3 has 16 residues. V was trimmed by 0 bases and J by 2 bases, leaving 10 bases between them. Germline CDR1 reads MNHEY; CDR2 reads SVGEGT. CDR3 sequence reads: CASSYSRRTNTGELFF. CDR3 sequence (DNA): TGTGCCAGCAGTTACTCTAGGAGAACAAACACCGGGGAGCTGTTTTTT.

This clonotype was seen at least ten times. This chain joins TRBV6-2 or TRBV6-3 and TRBJ2-2; 11 bases are shared with TRBD2. The CDR3 totals 16 residues. V lost 0 bases to trimming and J lost 4 bases; unmatched junction nucleotides: 1. The germline gives CDR1 MNHEY, CDR2 SVGEGT. The CDR3 DNA sequence: TGTGCCAGCAGTTACTCGACTAGCGGGATCACCGGGGAGCTGTTTTTT. Protein sequence: CASSYSTSGITGELFF.